Each of the 5 T cell receptor beta chains below was sequenced from the same sample in a study of blood T cell repertoires in COVID-19. Only in-frame clones appear in the TCRdb table, and some are missing; sequencing was by immunoSEQ multiplex PCR. The table shows 100,000 to 150,000 clones, with roughly 80% occurring only once. Specimen: peripheral blood. These receptors were obtained from a human donor in a cohort sampled during active COVID-19.

This clone showed up many times. The chain recombines TRBV4-1 with TRBJ2-7; 10 bases agree with TRBD1. Germline values: CDR1 MGHRA, CDR2 YSYEKL. CDR3 length: 14 residues. V trimming: 1 base; J trimming: 7 bases; junction bases outside the gene matches: 4. In nucleotides, the CDR3 is TGCGCCAGCAGCCAAGGGGGACAGGGGAGAGAGCAGTACTTC. Amino acids: CASSQGGQGREQYF.

This chain joins TRBV5-4 and TRBJ1-2; 9 bases map to TRBD1. The length of the CDR3 is 16 residues. V shed 4 bases and J 3 bases; nucleotides not matched to a gene: 10. Germline V CDR1 and CDR2: SGHNT, YYREEE (reference sequence). The CDR3 coding sequence is TGTGCCAGCAGCGTTGGGGGGACAGGGACCGACTATGGCTACACCTTC. Amino acids: CASSVGGTGTDYGYTF.

A few counts support this clone. The V gene is TRBV9, the J gene TRBJ1-6; D unclear. Germline V CDR1 and CDR2: SGDLS, YYNGEE. V lost 3 bases, J lost 4 bases, and 5 bases lay in between. This CDR3 region has 13 residues. For the CDR3, the DNA is TGTGCCAGCAGCGGAACTTATAATTCACCCCTCCACTTT. The encoded protein is CASSGTYNSPLHF.

V usage is TRBV29-1 and J usage is TRBJ2-7, with 8 bases lining up with TRBD1. The CDR3 covers 13 residues. V dropped 7 bases and J dropped 7; count of bases not matched to a gene: 12. Germline V gene lookup returns CDR1 SQVTM and CDR2 ANQGSEA. The CDR3 nucleotides are TGCAGCGCGGAGGACAGGGCCCAGGGGGAGCAGTACTTC. The encoded protein is CSAEDRAQGEQYF.

The chain couples TRBV28 to TRBJ1-1; no definite D call. Germline V gene data show CDR1 as MDHEN and CDR2 as SYDVKM. V lost 6 bases and J lost 7, with 15 bases in between. The CDR3 is made up of 13 amino acids. The CDR3 coding sequence is TGTGCCAGCAGAAAGGAAGACTACAGTGAAGCTTTCTTT. Encoded protein: CASRKEDYSEAFF.